These T cell receptor beta chains were read from a single sample in a study of control samples from healthy donors and cancer patients. Produced via immunoSEQ multiplex PCR; TCRdb's table is partial and in-frame only. The sample holds 95,000 to 150,000 clones, roughly 84% seen once. Sample: blood. The receptors derive from a middle-aged man in good health. Both conserved end residues are part of each CDR3. D genes are given only for firm matches. Clone size appears in some rows only: once, few, many, or a class for an expanded clone.

j_call v_call d_call clone_size cdr3_nt cdr3_aa
TRBJ1-1 TRBV6-4 . . TGTGCCAGCAGGCTGACCGAAGGGACTGAAGCTTTCTTT CASRLTEGTEAFF
TRBJ2-6 TRBV11-3 . . TGTGCCAGCAGCCGCTCTGGGGCCAACGTCCTGACTTTC CASSRSGANVLTF
TRBJ2-7 TRBV5-1 . . TGCGCCAGCAGCTTGCCCGGGACCTACGAGCAGTACTTC CASSLPGTYEQYF
TRBJ1-6 TRBV6-6 . . TGTGCCACCAGGGACGGAAGCTCCTATAATTCACCCCTCCACTTT CATRDGSSYNSPLHF
TRBJ1-2 TRBV9 . . TGTGCCAGCAGCCCCACCACTTTCATGGGTCGAGACTATGGCTACACCTTC CASSPTTFMGRDYGYTF
TRBJ1-4 TRBV5-4 . . TGTGCCAGCAGCTTAGGCGCAGGGCCCCTAAAACTGTTTTTT CASSLGAGPLKLFF
TRBJ1-1 TRBV19 . . TGTGCCAGTAGTATGTGGTATGGCAGGGGAGTGGTGAGTACGGCTTTCTTT CASSMWYGRGVVSTAFF
TRBJ2-2 TRBV7-9 TRBD1 . TGTGCCAGCAGCACCGGGACAGCCACCGGGGAGCTGTTTTTT CASSTGTATGELFF
TRBJ2-7 TRBV5-4 . . TGTGCCAGCAGCTTCCGAGGACGGAGCTACGAGCAGTACTTC CASSFRGRSYEQYF
TRBJ1-5 TRBV6-6 . . TGTGCCAGCAGTTACGACAGTCGTAAACAGCCCCAGCATTTT CASSYDSRKQPQHF
TRBJ2-1 TRBV27 TRBD2 . TGTGCCAGCAGTACCCAACCCGGGACTAATTTATTTTACAATGAGCAGTTCTTC CASSTQPGTNLFYNEQFF
TRBJ2-3 TRBV4-2 TRBD2 few TGTGCCAGCAGGTACTCTAGCGGTAGCACAGATACGCAGTATTTT CASRYSSGSTDTQYF
TRBJ2-3 TRBV6-4 TRBD2 few TGTGCCAGCAGTGACTCAAGCGGGGGGCCCACAGATACGCAGTATTTT CASSDSSGGPTDTQYF
TRBJ2-5 TRBV5-4 . few TGTGCCAGCAGCTTGCCGGGTCGCCAAGAGACCCAGTACTTC CASSLPGRQETQYF
TRBJ2-1 TRBV28 . . TGTGCCAGCAGTCCCACAGGGTTGGGTGCCTACAATGAGCAGTTCTTC CASSPTGLGAYNEQFF
TRBJ2-5 TRBV15 TRBD2 once TGTGCCACCAGCAGAGACCCGGGACTAGGTGTGGAGACCCAGTACTTC CATSRDPGLGVETQYF